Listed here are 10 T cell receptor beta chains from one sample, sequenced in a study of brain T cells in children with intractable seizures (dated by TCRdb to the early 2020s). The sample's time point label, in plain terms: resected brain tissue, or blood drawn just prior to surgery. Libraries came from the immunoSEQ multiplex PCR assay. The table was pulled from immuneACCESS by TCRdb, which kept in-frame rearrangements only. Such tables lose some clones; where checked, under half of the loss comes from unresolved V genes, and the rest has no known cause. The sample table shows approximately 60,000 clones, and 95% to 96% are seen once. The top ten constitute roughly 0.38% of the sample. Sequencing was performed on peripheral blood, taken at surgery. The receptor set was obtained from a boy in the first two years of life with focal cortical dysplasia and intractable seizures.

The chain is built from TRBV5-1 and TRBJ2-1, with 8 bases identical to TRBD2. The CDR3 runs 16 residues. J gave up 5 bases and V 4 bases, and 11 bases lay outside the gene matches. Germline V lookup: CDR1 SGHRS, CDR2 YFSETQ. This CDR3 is CASSPGLAAINNEQFF. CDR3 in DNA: TGCGCCAGCAGCCCCGGACTAGCCGCAATAAACAATGAGCAGTTCTTC.

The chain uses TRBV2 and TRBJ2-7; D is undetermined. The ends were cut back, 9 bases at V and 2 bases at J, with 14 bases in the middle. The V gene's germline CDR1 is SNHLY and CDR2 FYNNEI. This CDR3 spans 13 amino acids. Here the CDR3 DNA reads TGTGCCAGTTCCCAAGATAGAGCCTACGAGCAGTACTTC. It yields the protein CASSQDRAYEQYF.

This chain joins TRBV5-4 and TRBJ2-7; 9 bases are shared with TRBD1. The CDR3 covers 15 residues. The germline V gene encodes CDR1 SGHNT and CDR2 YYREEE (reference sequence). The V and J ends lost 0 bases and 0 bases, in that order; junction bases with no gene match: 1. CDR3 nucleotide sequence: TGTGCCAGCAGCTTGGGGGACAGGGCCTCCTACGAGCAGTACTTC. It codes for CASSLGDRASYEQYF.

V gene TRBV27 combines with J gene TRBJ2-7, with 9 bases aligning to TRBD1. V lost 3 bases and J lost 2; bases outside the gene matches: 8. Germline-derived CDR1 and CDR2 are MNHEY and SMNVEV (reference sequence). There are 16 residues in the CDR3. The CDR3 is CASSFVGTGNPYEQYF. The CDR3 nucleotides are TGTGCCAGCAGTTTTGTCGGGACAGGGAATCCCTACGAGCAGTACTTC.

This chain's CDR3 is CASGLVLGKRSGNTIYF. Here the CDR3 DNA reads TGTGCTAGTGGTTTGGTGCTGGGGAAACGCTCTGGAAACACCATATATTTT. The V call is TRBV12-5, the J call TRBJ1-3; D gene uncertain. The CDR3 covers 17 residues. V lost 0 bases and J lost 0, with 12 bases in between. Germline V gene sequence: CDR1 LGHNT, CDR2 FRNRAP.

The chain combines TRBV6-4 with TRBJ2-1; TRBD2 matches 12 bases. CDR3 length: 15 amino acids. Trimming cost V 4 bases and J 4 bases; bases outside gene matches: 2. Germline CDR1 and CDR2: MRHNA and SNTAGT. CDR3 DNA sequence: TGTGCCAGCAGTGTCGGACTAGCGGGATACAATGAGCAGTTCTTC. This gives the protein CASSVGLAGYNEQFF.

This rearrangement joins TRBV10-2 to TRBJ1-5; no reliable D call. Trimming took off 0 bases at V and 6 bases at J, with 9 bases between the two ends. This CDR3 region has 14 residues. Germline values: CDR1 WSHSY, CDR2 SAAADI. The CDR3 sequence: CASSESRWGQPQHF. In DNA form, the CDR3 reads TGCGCCAGCAGTGAGTCGAGGTGGGGTCAGCCCCAGCATTTT.

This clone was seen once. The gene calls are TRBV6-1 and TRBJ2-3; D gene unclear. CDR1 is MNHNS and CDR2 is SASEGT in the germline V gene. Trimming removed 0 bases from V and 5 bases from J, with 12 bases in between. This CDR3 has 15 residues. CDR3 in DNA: TGTGCCAGCAGTGAAGCGAGACTGTTCGGAGATACGCAGTATTTT. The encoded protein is CASSEARLFGDTQYF.

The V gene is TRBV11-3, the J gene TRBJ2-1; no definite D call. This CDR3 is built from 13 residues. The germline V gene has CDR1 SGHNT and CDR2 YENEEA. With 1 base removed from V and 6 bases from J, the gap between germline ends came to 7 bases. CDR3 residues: CASSLGTSNEQFF. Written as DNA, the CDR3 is TGTGCCAGCAGCTTAGGGACCTCCAATGAGCAGTTCTTC.

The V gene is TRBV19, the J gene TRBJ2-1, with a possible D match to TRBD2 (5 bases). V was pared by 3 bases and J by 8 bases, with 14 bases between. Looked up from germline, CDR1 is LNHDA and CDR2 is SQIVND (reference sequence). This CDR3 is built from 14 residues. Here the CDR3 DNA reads TGTGCCAGTAGTATGCGGGTGGGATGGGATGAGCAGTTCTTC. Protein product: CASSMRVGWDEQFF.